The next 16 T cell receptor beta chains were all read from a single sample in a study of shared clonotypes between healthy human individuals. Some clones are missing from TCRdb's copy, which holds only in-frame ones; the method was immunoSEQ multiplex PCR. Here the sample spans 2 million to 2.5 million clones, 85% to 95% being singletons. Sequencing was done on a sample of naive CD4+ T cells from PBMCs. Subset defined: CD45RA+ positively selected. The receptors were gathered from a man between 18 and 29 years old in good health. Some clones in this sample may be carry-over from other donors' samples.

This clone turned up a few times. This sequence joins TRBV30 and TRBJ1-1; D not resolved. The CDR3 runs to 13 residues. The germline CDR1 and CDR2 sequences are GTSNPN and SVGIG (reference sequence). CDR3 DNA: TGTGCTTCTGCGAGGTCGTCTAACACTGAAGCTTTCTTT. Translation gives CASARSSNTEAFF.

The chain links TRBV18 to TRBJ1-2, with D hard to call. Germline CDR1 is KGHSH and CDR2 is LQKENI. With 6 bases removed from V and 2 bases from J, the gap between germline ends came to 13 bases. This CDR3 contains 14 residues. In nucleotides, the CDR3 is TGTGCCAGCTCCGACATGGCCCTAAACTATGGCTACACCTTC. Its protein is CASSDMALNYGYTF.

The chain recombines TRBV7-2 with TRBJ2-2; 7 nucleotides match TRBD1. CDR1 SGHTA and CDR2 FQGNSA come from the germline V gene. CDR3 length: 14 amino acids. The CDR3 bases are TGTGCGAGCGCGGACAGGTCGAACACCGGGGAGCTGTTTTTT. Translating it yields CASADRSNTGELFF.

This chain joins TRBV5-4 and TRBJ1-2; no definite D call. Germline-derived CDR1 and CDR2 are SGHNT and YYREEE (reference sequence). Trimming stripped 0 bases from V and 2 bases from J, with 11 bases between. The CDR3 sequence is 15 residues long. The CDR3 region is CASSLAIGGNYGYTF. In DNA, the CDR3 is TGTGCCAGCAGCTTGGCGATCGGAGGGAACTATGGCTACACCTTC.

The chain has TRBV7-2 and TRBJ2-7, with TRBD2 matching over 10 bases. CDR1 and CDR2 from the germline V gene are SGHTA and FQGNSA. The CDR3 is 15 residues long. V dropped 6 bases and J dropped 3; count of bases not matched to a gene: 8. The CDR3 DNA follows: TGTGCCAGCAGTTTGGCCGGGACTAGCGTCTACGAGCAGTACTTC. Translated: CASSLAGTSVYEQYF.

The genes are TRBV4-2 and TRBJ2-3; no reliable D call. Germline CDR1 LGHNA, CDR2 YNFKEQ. V was clipped by 0 bases and J by 5 bases, with 21 bases between them. CDR3 size: 18 residues. Here the CDR3 DNA reads TGTGCCAGCAGCCAAGATATGAGTCGGGCCTTATTGGGAGATACGCAGTATTTT. This translates into CASSQDMSRALLGDTQYF.

J is TRBJ1-1 and V is TRBV19; D may be TRBD1 (5 bases). Germline CDR1 reads LNHDA; CDR2 reads SQIVND (reference sequence). The CDR3 is made up of 13 amino acids. V was cut by 3 bases and J by 4 bases, with 9 bases left in between. CDR3 sequence: CASSIDSITEAFF. CDR3 in DNA: TGTGCCAGTAGTATCGACAGTATCACTGAAGCTTTCTTT. Together with reference TRBV19 and TRBJ1-1, the CDR3 gives the full variable domain: DGGITQSPKYLFRKEGQNVTLSCEQNLNHDAMYWYRQDPGQGLRLIYYSQIVNDFQKGDIAEGYSVSREKKESFPLTVTSAQKNPTAFYLCASSIDSITEAFFGQGTRLTVV.

The rearrangement links TRBV19 to TRBJ2-2; D may be TRBD2 (7 bases). V lost 6 bases, J lost 4 bases, and 15 bases lay in between. Germline values: CDR1 LNHDA, CDR2 SQIVND (reference sequence). The CDR3 has 15 amino acids. The DNA of the CDR3 is TGTGCCAGTAGGCTGGCGGGGGCTCCCACCGGGGAGCTGTTTTTT. It codes for CASRLAGAPTGELFF. The variable domain in full, completed from reference TRBV19 and TRBJ2-2, reads DGGITQSPKYLFRKEGQNVTLSCEQNLNHDAMYWYRQDPGQGLRLIYYSQIVNDFQKGDIAEGYSVSREKKESFPLTVTSAQKNPTAFYLCASRLAGAPTGELFFGEGSRLTVL.

The genes are TRBV6-1 and TRBJ2-5, with 15 bases lining up with TRBD2. This CDR3 has 18 amino acids. Trimming cost V 4 bases and J 5 bases; bases outside gene matches: 11. Germline-derived CDR1 and CDR2 are MNHNS and SASEGT. CDR3 DNA sequence: TGTGCCAGCAGTGCCGGGACTAGCGGGAGGAATGCGGATGAGACCCAGTACTTC. Amino acid sequence: CASSAGTSGRNADETQYF.

This chain links TRBV6-4 with TRBJ2-6, with D possibly TRBD2 on 5 matching bases. Germline CDR1 and CDR2: MRHNA and SNTAGT. The V end was cut by 3 bases, the J end by 10 bases, with 10 bases between. CDR3 length: 13 amino acids. The CDR3 bases are TGTGCCAGCAGTGAGGAGGTTGGGAACGTCCTGACTTTC. It specifies CASSEEVGNVLTF.

The rearrangement joins TRBV11-3 to TRBJ2-1, with 7 bases that match TRBD2. The germline CDR1 and CDR2 sequences are SGHNT and YENEEA. The V gene end was trimmed by 3 bases and the J gene end by 9 bases; junction bases not matched to a gene: 5. CDR3 length: 13 amino acids. CDR3 DNA: TGTGCCAGCAGCTTGGACCCGGGGGGTGAGCAGTTCTTC. Protein: CASSLDPGGEQFF.

J is TRBJ2-3 and V is TRBV28, with TRBD1 matching over 9 bases. Germline CDR1 and CDR2: MDHEN and SYDVKM. This CDR3 comprises 16 residues. The V segment lost 4 bases and the J segment 5 bases; nucleotides outside the gene matches: 10. The CDR3 DNA follows: TGTGCCAGCAGTTCTCGGACAGGGGTAGGTGTAGATACGCAGTATTTT. This translates into CASSSRTGVGVDTQYF.

This clone was recorded once. V gene TRBV7-9 combines with J gene TRBJ2-1; D might be TRBD1 or TRBD2, each matching 5 bases. V lost 5 bases to trimming and J lost 4 bases, with 12 bases between them. The CDR3 extends over 14 amino acids. Germline values: CDR1 SEHNR, CDR2 FQNEAQ (reference sequence). The CDR3 region is CASSLRGAYNEQFF. In DNA form, the CDR3 reads TGTGCCAGCAGCCTTAGAGGGGCTTACAATGAGCAGTTCTTC.

This clone was seen just once. This chain connects TRBV7-2 to TRBJ1-1; D is ambiguous. Between the trimmed V and J ends, which lost 1 base and 0 bases, there was a span of 6 bases. CDR1 SGHTA and CDR2 FQGNSA come from the germline V gene. The CDR3 runs 14 residues. This chain's CDR3 is CASSLGNMNTEAFF. CDR3 DNA: TGTGCCAGCAGCTTAGGTAACATGAACACTGAAGCTTTCTTT. Filled out from reference TRBV7-2 and TRBJ1-1, the complete variable domain reads GAGVSQSPSNKVTEKGKDVELRCDPISGHTALYWYRQSLGQGLEFLIYFQGNSAPDKSGLPSDRFSAERTGGSVSTLTIQRTQQEDSAVYLCASSLGNMNTEAFFGQGTRLTVV.

V usage is TRBV27 and J usage is TRBJ2-6; TRBD1 agrees at 9 bases. There are 20 residues in the CDR3. Germline CDR1 reads MNHEY; CDR2 reads SMNVEV (reference sequence). J was trimmed by 0 bases and V by 3 bases; bases with no gene match: 12. The CDR3, as DNA: TGTGCCAGCAGTTTCCGGACAGGGGCGTCTCTAAGCTCTGGGGCCAACGTCCTGACTTTC. This codes for CASSFRTGASLSSGANVLTF.

This clone was detected once. The genes are TRBV5-1 and TRBJ2-1; TRBD2 aligns across 14 bases. V gave up 4 bases and J gave up 7 bases; unmatched junction bases: 7. CDR3 length equals 16 residues. Germline V gene sequence: CDR1 SGHRS, CDR2 YFSETQ. The CDR3 sequence is CASSPRTSGRHNEQFF. The CDR3 DNA reads TGCGCCAGCAGCCCAAGGACTAGCGGGAGGCATAATGAGCAGTTCTTC. Full variable domain (remainder filled in from reference TRBV5-1 and TRBJ2-1): KAGVTQTPRYLIKTRGQQVTLSCSPISGHRSVSWYQQTPGQGLQFLFEYFSETQRNKGNFPGRFSGRQFSNSRSEMNVSTLELGDSALYLCASSPRTSGRHNEQFFGPGTRLTVL.